This TCR beta chain comes out of a study of a mutant IDH1 vaccine in newly diagnosed glioma. Whole-study context: Across weeks 1, 3, 5, 7, 11, 15, 19 and 23, patients received a vaccination each time, eight in all. Vaccination was launched 4-6 weeks after radiotherapy alone, or with temozolomide cycles. The treated population exhibited a male proportion of around 62%, a female proportion of roughly 40%, and a mean age of approximately 41 years.

On this clone itself: Its specificity is unknown.

The data were produced by immunoSEQ multiplex PCR, yet TCRdb's version contains in-frame clones alone and is incomplete. The data hold 56,000 or so clones, with roughly 78% observed a single time. Whole-study findings and limits: The study observed vaccine-induced immune responses in roughly 93% of patients.

The CDR3 spans 12 residues. The germline V gene has CDR1 GTSNPN and CDR2 SVGIG (reference sequence). The V gene lost 0 bases and the J gene lost 5 bases, with 8 bases spanning the gap. The time point was: week 5, during vaccination. Alongside topical imiquimod, each dose of vaccine comprised 300 ug of mutant IDH1 20-mer peptide. Sequenced material: PBMCs, taken from a glioma patient whose treatment included an IDH1 peptide vaccine. V gene TRBV30 combines with J gene TRBJ2-7; the D is unclear. This receptor was taken from a middle-aged woman with glioma. This chain's CDR3 is CAWSVLGHEQYF. The CDR3 DNA sequence: TGTGCCTGGAGTGTACTTGGCCACGAGCAGTACTTC. Full variable domain (missing parts from reference TRBV30 and TRBJ2-7): SQTIHQWPATLVQPVGSPLSLECTVEGTSNPNLYWYRQAAGRGLQLLFYSVGIGQISSEVPQNLSASRPQDRQFILSSKKLLLSDSGFYLCAWSVLGHEQYFGPGTRLTVT.